The 26 T cell receptor beta chains below come from one sample, sequenced in a study of blood T cell repertoires in COVID-19. Sequencing was performed with immunoSEQ multiplex PCR; in TCRdb, only in-frame clones are kept and a portion is missing. The sample includes approximately 200,000 clones, 82% of them seen just once. The specimen sequenced was PBMCs or T cells enriched from blood (not recorded which). These receptors were taken from a man in his forties who had recovered from COVID-19.

The J gene is TRBJ2-2, the V gene TRBV30; D remains unclear. Deletions cut 6 bases from V and 7 bases from J, with 18 bases between. Germline V gene lookup returns CDR1 GTSNPN and CDR2 SVGIG (reference sequence). CDR3 length equals 14 residues. The CDR3 is CACMGPNPSGELFF. CDR3 DNA sequence: TGTGCCTGTATGGGCCCCAACCCCAGCGGGGAGCTGTTTTTT. The whole variable domain, filled in from reference TRBV30 and TRBJ2-2, reads SQTIHQWPATLVQPVGSPLSLECTVEGTSNPNLYWYRQAAGRGLQLLFYSVGIGQISSEVPQNLSASRPQDRQFILSSKKLLLSDSGFYLCACMGPNPSGELFFGEGSRLTVL.

This chain connects TRBV7-9 to TRBJ2-1, with TRBD2 matching 11 bases. The CDR3 loop spans 17 amino acids. V dropped 5 bases and J dropped 7; count of bases not matched to a gene: 13. Germline loops: CDR1 SEHNR, CDR2 FQNEAQ (reference sequence). CDR3 nucleotide sequence: TGTGCCAGCAGCCCCGGACTAGCGGGCTTCCGCGGGAATGAGCAGTTCTTC. It codes for CASSPGLAGFRGNEQFF.

This chain connects TRBV28 to TRBJ1-4; tentative D call: TRBD1 (6 bases). The CDR3 runs 15 residues. V was clipped by 1 base and J by 4 bases, with 10 bases between them. CDR1 is MDHEN, CDR2 SYDVKM, per germline. The CDR3 here is CASSLLQGFNEKLFF. CDR3 DNA: TGTGCCAGCAGTTTATTGCAGGGGTTTAATGAAAAACTGTTTTTT.

This clone was seen just once. The chain joins TRBV6-5 to TRBJ1-3; 8 bases line up with TRBD1. The CDR3 contains 15 residues. Trimming at V came to 4 bases and at J to 10 bases, leaving 12 bases not matched to a gene. Germline CDR1 and CDR2: MNHEY and SVGAGI. Here the CDR3 DNA reads TGTGCCAGCAGTTTCCAACAGGGGGGTATAACGACCATATATTTT. Encoded protein: CASSFQQGGITTIYF.

The chain links TRBV9 to TRBJ1-4, with TRBD1 as a possible D gene (5 bases). The ends were cut back, 1 base at V and 8 bases at J, with 18 bases in the middle. Germline V gene sequence: CDR1 SGDLS, CDR2 YYNGEE. The CDR3 consists of 16 residues. This chain's CDR3 is CASSVSPGGMKEKLFF. Written as DNA, the CDR3 is TGTGCCAGCAGCGTATCCCCCGGGGGAATGAAAGAAAAACTGTTTTTT.

The chain is built from TRBV7-2 and TRBJ2-1; D perhaps matches TRBD1 (6 bases). V lost 5 bases to trimming and J lost 5 bases, with 16 bases between them. The CDR3 is made up of 15 amino acids. From germline, CDR1 is SGHTA and CDR2 FQGNSA. CDR3 in DNA: TGTGCCAGCAGCCCACAGGGATTATCGAACAATGAGCAGTTCTTC. The encoded protein is CASSPQGLSNNEQFF.

The gene calls are TRBV5-1 and TRBJ2-1, with D perhaps matching TRBD2 (6 bases). CDR1 is SGHRS, CDR2 YFSETQ, per germline. The CDR3 sequence is 15 residues long. Trimming pared 1 base from V and 2 bases from J, leaving 10 bases between. The CDR3 region has the DNA TGCGCCAGCAGCTTGTCGGGAGAGACCTACAATGAGCAGTTCTTC. Translated, it gives CASSLSGETYNEQFF.

The CDR3, as DNA: TGTGCCAGCAGCCGACAGGGAAATCAGCCCCAGCATTTT. It yields the protein CASSRQGNQPQHF. V usage is TRBV12-3 or TRBV12-4 and J usage is TRBJ1-5, with 7 bases fitting TRBD1. This CDR3 contains 13 residues. Germline trimming cut 6 bases from V and 4 bases from J; bases unmatched to any gene: 3.

The chain carries TRBV9 and TRBJ1-1, with 7 nucleotides matching TRBD1. The CDR3 has 15 amino acids. Trimming took 4 bases from V and 0 from J; bases not matched to a gene: 6. The germline gives CDR1 SGDLS, CDR2 YYNGEE. The chain's CDR3 is CASSNSGTVNTEAFF. The CDR3 coding sequence is TGTGCCAGCAGCAACTCAGGGACAGTGAACACTGAAGCTTTCTTT.

The table lists this clone with a few counts. The rearrangement uses TRBV7-3 and TRBJ2-2, with D possibly matching TRBD2 (6 bases). V dropped 4 bases and J dropped 5 bases, with 14 bases sitting between them. This CDR3 comprises 15 residues. Germline V gene lookup returns CDR1 SGHTA and CDR2 FQGTGA. This chain's CDR3 is CASSSSGTQTGELFF. The CDR3 coding sequence is TGTGCCAGCAGCTCTTCCGGGACTCAGACCGGGGAGCTGTTTTTT.

This chain uses TRBV5-6 with TRBJ2-4, with D perhaps TRBD2 (6 bases). V was trimmed by 4 bases and J by 1 base, leaving 15 bases between them. This CDR3 region has 16 residues. Germline CDR1 SGHDT, CDR2 YYEEEE. CDR3 coding DNA: TGTGCCAGCAGCGCCGCCGATGGGGGGGCCAAAAACATTCAGTACTTC. This sequence encodes CASSAADGGAKNIQYF.

The rearrangement links TRBV19 to TRBJ1-4, with 7 bases identical to TRBD1. The CDR3 consists of 15 residues. V gave up 9 bases and J gave up 5 bases; unmatched junction bases: 12. Germline V gene lookup returns CDR1 LNHDA and CDR2 SQIVND (reference sequence). CDR3 in amino acids: CASPPRDSTNEKLFF. In DNA, the CDR3 is TGTGCCAGCCCCCCGCGGGACAGTACCAATGAAAAACTGTTTTTT.

The V and J genes are TRBV5-4 and TRBJ1-3; weak D call: TRBD1 (5 bases). Between the trimmed V and J ends, which lost 1 base and 0 bases, there was a span of 17 bases. The CDR3 length is 18 residues. Germline V gene lookup returns CDR1 SGHNT and CDR2 YYREEE (reference sequence). Here the CDR3 reads CASSLSVMGLHSGNTIYF. DNA for the CDR3: TGTGCCAGCAGCTTGTCAGTTATGGGGCTACACTCTGGAAACACCATATATTTT. The variable domain in full, with the rest retrieved from reference TRBV5-4 and TRBJ1-3, is ETGVTQSPTHLIKTRGQQVTLRCSSQSGHNTVSWYQQALGQGPQFIFQYYREEENGRGNFPPRFSGLQFPNYSSELNVNALELDDSALYLCASSLSVMGLHSGNTIYFGEGSWLTVV.

The J gene is TRBJ2-1, the V gene TRBV9; 10 bases match TRBD1. The CDR3 has 16 amino acids. V gave up 4 bases and J gave up 2 bases; unmatched junction bases: 6. Germline V gives CDR1 SGDLS, CDR2 YYNGEE. In DNA form, the CDR3 reads TGTGCCAGCAGCACCAGACAGGGGGCTACCTACAATGAGCAGTTCTTC. It yields the protein CASSTRQGATYNEQFF.

V usage is TRBV2 and J usage is TRBJ2-1; D is perhaps TRBD1 (6 bases). Germline CDR1 is SNHLY and CDR2 is FYNNEI. Trimming left V 6 bases short and J 2 bases short, with 14 bases between. The CDR3 totals 15 residues. CDR3 nucleotides: TGTGCCAGCAGCGAACAGGGTAGCCCCTACAATGAGCAGTTCTTC. It is translated as CASSEQGSPYNEQFF.

The chain recombines TRBV4-3 with TRBJ1-1; D may be TRBD1 (6 bases). The CDR3 is 16 amino acids. The germline V gene has CDR1 LGHNA and CDR2 YSLEER. With 1 base removed from V and 2 bases from J, the gap between germline ends came to 14 bases. For the CDR3, the DNA is TGCGCCAGCAGCCAAGGGAAGGAGGACAGTAACACTGAAGCTTTCTTT. It encodes CASSQGKEDSNTEAFF.

The chain employs TRBV6-6 and TRBJ2-7; 9 positions match TRBD2. J was trimmed by 3 bases and V by 0 bases; bases with no gene match: 0. Germline V gene data show CDR1 as MNHNY and CDR2 as SVGAGI (reference sequence). The CDR3 length is 14 residues. Here the CDR3 reads CASSYSREGYEQYF. DNA for the CDR3: TGTGCCAGCAGTTACTCGCGGGAGGGCTACGAGCAGTACTTC.

V and J are TRBV28 and TRBJ2-4, with 8 bases fitting TRBD2. Germline loops: CDR1 MDHEN, CDR2 SYDVKM. V was pared by 5 bases and J by 0 bases, with 3 bases of the junction left unmatched. The CDR3 spans 15 residues. The chain's CDR3 is CASSPSGLAKNIQYF. The CDR3 bases are TGTGCCAGCAGTCCTAGCGGGCTAGCCAAAAACATTCAGTACTTC.

This clone was found many times. The gene calls are TRBV13 and TRBJ1-5; 10 bases map to TRBD1. Germline CDR1 is PRHDT and CDR2 is FYEKMQ (reference sequence). V was pared by 5 bases and J by 2 bases, with 3 bases of the junction left unmatched. The CDR3 extends over 15 amino acids. The CDR3 loop is CASSAGTGGNQPQHF. CDR3 sequence (DNA): TGTGCCAGCAGCGCCGGGACAGGGGGCAATCAGCCCCAGCATTTT.

The chain is built from TRBV19 and TRBJ1-5; TRBD1 might be the D (5 bases). The germline gives CDR1 LNHDA, CDR2 SQIVND (reference sequence). This CDR3 has 16 amino acids. The V gene lost 4 bases and the J gene lost 2 bases, with 15 bases spanning the gap. CDR3 sequence reads: CASSTAAGGGNQPQHF. The CDR3 DNA is TGTGCCAGTAGTACCGCGGCAGGAGGGGGCAATCAGCCCCAGCATTTT.

The chain carries TRBV6-5 and TRBJ1-2; TRBD1 agrees at 8 bases. V trimming: 2 bases; J trimming: 5 bases; junction bases outside the gene matches: 4. The CDR3 is 14 residues long. Germline assignment: CDR1 MNHEY and CDR2 SVGAGI. CDR3 amino acids: CASSYAGQDYGYTF. DNA for the CDR3: TGTGCCAGCAGTTACGCGGGACAGGATTATGGCTACACCTTC.

The chain carries TRBV19 and TRBJ2-1; TRBD2 aligns across 10 bases. Germline lookup yields CDR1 LNHDA and CDR2 SQIVND (reference sequence). Losses at the gene ends were 10 bases for V and 12 bases for J; bases not matched to a gene: 9. The CDR3 consists of 12 residues. The CDR3 here is CATRKREGAQFF. CDR3 in DNA: TGTGCCACCCGGAAGCGGGAGGGGGCGCAGTTCTTC.

This clone was observed a few times. The rearrangement links TRBV5-1 to TRBJ2-5; possible D gene TRBD2, 5 bases. The V end lost 3 bases, the J end lost 4 bases, and 16 bases lay between the germline ends. Germline loops: CDR1 SGHRS, CDR2 YFSETQ. The CDR3 runs 15 residues. The CDR3 protein is CASSSLGSLGETQYF. DNA for the CDR3: TGCGCCAGCAGCTCTCTAGGGAGTTTAGGAGAGACCCAGTACTTC.

This sequence joins TRBV5-6 and TRBJ2-1; 8 bases match TRBD2. The V and J ends lost 1 base and 3 bases, in that order; junction bases with no gene match: 6. The CDR3 runs 16 residues. CDR1 is SGHDT, CDR2 YYEEEE, per germline. In DNA form, the CDR3 reads TGTGCCAGCAGCTTGATGCGGGAGGTGCACTACAATGAGCAGTTCTTC. This gives the protein CASSLMREVHYNEQFF. The full variable domain, completed using reference TRBV5-6 and TRBJ2-1, is DAGVTQSPTHLIKTRGQQVTLRCSPKSGHDTVSWYQQALGQGPQFIFQYYEEEERQRGNFPDRFSGHQFPNYSSELNVNALLLGDSALYLCASSLMREVHYNEQFFGPGTRLTVL.

The chain has TRBV9 and TRBJ2-7, with no clear D. This CDR3 has 13 amino acids. V gave up 3 bases and J gave up 4 bases, with 11 bases separating them. The germline gives CDR1 SGDLS, CDR2 YYNGEE. The CDR3 sequence: CASSAQLGYEQYF. CDR3 coding DNA: TGTGCCAGCAGCGCACAACTCGGGTACGAGCAGTACTTC.

V usage is TRBV7-9 and J usage is TRBJ2-7; maybe TRBD1 (6 bases). This CDR3 region has 16 residues. The germline V gene encodes CDR1 SEHNR and CDR2 FQNEAQ (reference sequence). Trimming left V 5 bases short and J 0 bases short, with 17 bases between. The CDR3 DNA is TGTGCCAGCAGCGGAGGTGACGAGACAGGCTCCTACGAGCAGTACTTC. Its translation is CASSGGDETGSYEQYF.